This T cell receptor (beta chain) was observed in a study of monozygotic twins with inflammatory bowel disease (dated by TCRdb to between 2018 and 2021). Regarding the study in general: A total of roughly 28 monozygotic twin pairs were included in the full study, comprising nine German pairs (four IBD-concordant, five IBD-discordant) and 19 IBD-discordant Danish pairs. Within discordant pairs, disease-associated traits were sought mainly by comparing IBD patients with their genetically identical healthy co-twins. Each individual had, on average, about 151 000 unique TCRalpha sequences and 181 000 unique TCRbeta sequences available for analysis.

The germline V gene specifies SGHTA as CDR1 and FQGNSA as CDR2. From the cysteine up to the phenylalanine, the CDR3 has a length of 17 residues. No DNA is given. A roughly 2.6 ml peripheral blood sample was drawn into PAXgene tubes per donor and stored at -80°C. Without T cell sorting, total RNA was isolated from whole blood using the PAXgene blood miRNA kit on an automated QIAcube. Peripheral blood from monozygotic twin pairs, either concordant or discordant for inflammatory bowel disease, underwent deep TCRalpha and TCRbeta repertoire profiling that used unique molecular barcoding. Smoking habits were recorded for all twin pairs, and each individual was classified as a current, former or never smoker. The library was obtained by 5' RACE. Each TCR library was prepared from roughly 3,800 ng of total RNA. For each sample, cDNA synthesis was carried out in eight separate reactions using SMARTScribe reverse transcriptase. During cDNA synthesis, unique molecular identifiers containing a 6-nucleotide sample barcode were introduced by template switching. Amplification of TCRalpha and TCRbeta cDNA involved two nested PCRs of about 15 and 9 cycles, and each PCR was followed by bead purification. Before amplification, the cDNA was treated with uracil DNA-glycosylase and purified using the QIAquick PCR purification kit. The second PCR added Illumina TruSeq-compatible adapters along with sample-specific barcodes. Library quality and concentration were checked on TapeStation and Qubit, and libraries were pooled at around 5.3 ng each. Pooled libraries were sequenced on an Illumina HiSeq2500 single-index Rapid Run with 2 x 100 bp reads and custom sequencing primers. For the original study's pipeline: PCR and sequencing errors were corrected by UMI-based consensus assembly using MiGEC version 1.2.6. MiXCR version 2.1.1 was used for V(D)J alignment, clonotype assembly and CDR3 extraction. To normalise gene usage, clonotype sharing and MAIT/NKT TCR abundance, the top 1000, 10 000 and 20 000 clonotypes in each sample were analysed. After downsampling to 27 000 UMIs, diversity was calculated as the inverse Simpson index using the vegan R package. Paired Mann-Whitney U tests were applied to discordant twin pairs, with Benjamini-Hochberg correction for multiple testing. Based on TCRdb reprocessing of the reads, there is one entry per CDR3 protein sequence, and DNA is missing. The V and J calls were not made by the authors but by TCRdb's processing. The sample table includes roughly 160,000 distinct CDR3 sequences. The ten largest account for roughly 2.4% of the sample.

The paper's findings and limits, for the study overall: Distinction between different T cell subtypes could not be achieved in the analysis. Repertoire similarity did not differ between concordant and discordant twins, possibly due to limited statistical power. The results gave no support for a single strong signal or clonotype linked to IBD. TCRbeta repertoire diversity, by inverse Simpson index, was decreased in IBD patients compared with their healthy co-twins. Background noise and inter-individual variability may have been introduced into the repertoires by the differing immunosuppressive treatments among patients. IBD patients shared fewer clonotypes with other individuals than healthy twins did, most markedly in patients showing signs of disease activity.

As for this clonotype: Its cognate antigen has yet to be identified.

The chain is encoded by TRBV7-2 joined to TRBJ1-1; the TRBD1 assignment by TCRdb is unverifiable without DNA. The sequenced sample consisted of blood. The clonotype comes from a human donor with ulcerative colitis or Crohn's disease, or a healthy co-twin of an affected twin (not recorded which). The CDR3 in this case is CASSLVSTGAPTSEAFF.